The T cell receptor beta chain described here comes from a study of cytomegalovirus exposure and HLA in healthy donors. General study results and limits: In terms of immune exposure information, only CMV serostatus was available.

In the PCR, 60 Vbeta and 13 Jbeta primers were used. Profiled with immunoSEQ multiplex PCR; TCRdb holds only in-frame clones, not every one. The sample records 60,000 to 80,000 clones, around 80% being singletons. A note on this clone: Its antigen is currently unknown.

Germline-derived CDR1 and CDR2 are SGHNT and YENEEA. V was trimmed by 5 bases and J by 8 bases, leaving 16 bases between them. CDR3 length: 14 residues. V is TRBV11-3 and J is TRBJ1-3, with no clear D. The sample taken for sequencing was PBMCs. The TCR was taken from a woman aged 30 to 39 in good health and CMV-seronegative. The CDR3 sequence is CASSPNIGGYTIYF. The CDR3 DNA reads TGTGCCAGCAGCCCTAACATTGGAGGATACACCATATATTTT.